The next 29 T cell receptor beta chains were all read from a single sample in a study of blood T cells in healthy people across ages. The use of a sample-barcoded 5' primer and a J-beta primer mix characterized a second PCR of roughly 6 to 11 cycles. TCRdb itself ran the 5' RACE reads through MiXCR, one entry per CDR3 protein. The table lists over 500,000 distinct CDR3 sequences, about 27% of them singletons, with about 3.9% in the top ten. These data also featured in a second study, about T cells of mothers and their children.

The sample was blood. These TCRs come from a boy younger than 10 in good health.

The chain has TRBV12-3 or TRBV12-4 and TRBJ2-5; D unresolved. This CDR3 region has 12 residues. V was pared by 2 bases and J by 4 bases, with 5 bases between. This CDR3 reads CASSLYGETQYF. The CDR3 DNA is TGTGCCAGCAGTTTATACGGAGAGACCCAGTACTTC.

The V call is TRBV6-5, the J call TRBJ1-2, with TRBD1 matching over 7 bases. The V and J ends lost 7 bases and 6 bases, in that order; junction bases with no gene match: 8. The CDR3 consists of 13 residues. The germline gives CDR1 MNHEY, CDR2 SVGAGI. The CDR3 DNA reads as TGTGCCAGCAAGGGGGCAAGGTTCGATGGCTACACCTTC. Its translation is CASKGARFDGYTF.

The rearrangement joins TRBV7-2 to TRBJ1-1, with TRBD1 identical over 7 bases. Trimming at V came to 5 bases and at J to 7 bases, leaving 7 bases not matched to a gene. The length of the CDR3 is 13 residues. Germline V gene data show CDR1 as SGHTA and CDR2 as FQGNSA. The CDR3 loop reads CASSTRQGGEAFF. The CDR3 DNA is TGTGCCAGCAGCACCAGACAGGGAGGTGAAGCTTTCTTT.

This clonotype was counted only a few times. The J gene is TRBJ2-7, the V gene TRBV20-1; unclear D gene. The CDR3 has 15 amino acids. CDR1 and CDR2 from the germline V gene are DFQATT and SNEGSKA (reference sequence). The V end lost 0 bases, the J end lost 0 bases, and 12 bases lay between the germline ends. As DNA, the CDR3 is TGCAGTGCTAGAGAGGGATCCCGAAGCTCCTACGAGCAGTACTTC. Its protein product is CSAREGSRSSYEQYF.

This clonotype was counted between two and nine times. The V call is TRBV7-7, the J call TRBJ2-5; D tentatively reads TRBD1 or TRBD2 (6 bases each). The CDR3 contains 13 residues. Germline V gene lookup returns CDR1 SSHAT and CDR2 FNYEAQ (reference sequence). Trimming removed 5 bases at V and 5 bases at J, with 12 bases between. This CDR3 reads CASSIHGGETQYF. The CDR3 bases are TGTGCCAGCAGCATTCACGGGGGCGAGACCCAGTACTTC.

The V call is TRBV20-1, the J call TRBJ2-2; no clear D gene. Germline V gene sequence: CDR1 DFQATT, CDR2 SNEGSKA (reference sequence). Trimming shortened V by 0 bases and J by 0 bases, and 2 bases separated the two germline ends. The CDR3 covers 13 residues. CDR3 in DNA: TGCAGTGCTAGAGATCCGAACACCGGGGAGCTGTTTTTT. Protein: CSARDPNTGELFF.

The chain combines TRBV19 with TRBJ1-4; TRBD1 aligns across 7 bases. The CDR3 totals 14 residues. The trim removed 10 bases at V and 2 bases at J, leaving 7 bases unmatched. CDR1 LNHDA and CDR2 SQIVND come from the germline V gene (reference sequence). The CDR3: CATHPTGTNEKLFF. DNA for the CDR3: TGTGCCACTCACCCGACAGGGACTAATGAAAAACTGTTTTTT.

A few counts support this clonotype. The J gene is TRBJ1-4, the V gene TRBV20-1, with D uncertain. V shed 6 bases and J shed 3 bases, with 11 bases lying between them. This CDR3 is built from 13 residues. Germline V gene sequence: CDR1 DFQATT, CDR2 SNEGSKA (reference sequence). The CDR3 spells CSANQSPNEKLFF. The CDR3 bases are TGCAGTGCCAACCAATCTCCTAATGAAAAACTGTTTTTT.

This chain connects TRBV20-1 to TRBJ1-5; perhaps TRBD1 as D (6 bases). Germline V gene sequence: CDR1 DFQATT, CDR2 SNEGSKA (reference sequence). This CDR3 has 13 residues. V was trimmed by 0 bases and J by 4 bases, leaving 7 bases between them. CDR3 protein: CSAREDRNQPQHF. CDR3 sequence (DNA): TGCAGTGCTAGAGAGGACAGAAATCAGCCCCAGCATTTT.

This clonotype was seen a handful of times. The V call is TRBV20-1, the J call TRBJ1-2, with D maybe TRBD1 (5 bases). Germline V CDR1 and CDR2: DFQATT, SNEGSKA (reference sequence). The CDR3 is made up of 14 amino acids. V dropped 0 bases and J dropped 8 bases, with 16 bases sitting between them. The CDR3 DNA reads as TGCAGTGCTAGAGATGAAGACAGCTTCCGAGGCTACACCTTC. Amino acid sequence: CSARDEDSFRGYTF.

This clonotype was picked up a small number of times. The chain carries TRBV29-1 and TRBJ2-7; 9 nucleotides match TRBD1. V was clipped by 0 bases and J by 0 bases; unmatched bases: 0. Germline V gene data show CDR1 as SQVTM and CDR2 as ANQGSEA. The CDR3 runs 14 residues. This CDR3 is CSVEEQGASYEQYF. CDR3 bases: TGCAGCGTTGAAGAACAGGGGGCCTCCTACGAGCAGTACTTC.

J is TRBJ2-6 and V is TRBV5-1; no reliable D call. Looked up from germline, CDR1 is SGHRS and CDR2 is YFSETQ. This CDR3 spans 15 amino acids. The V gene lost 0 bases and the J gene lost 4 bases, with 8 bases spanning the gap. DNA for the CDR3: TGCGCCAGCAGCTTGGAATACGGGGGGGCCAACGTCCTGACTTTC. This encodes CASSLEYGGANVLTF.

This clonotype was detected only a few times. This chain links TRBV20-1 with TRBJ2-1; D gene ambiguous. Trimming left V 3 bases short and J 4 bases short, with 13 bases between. Germline CDR1 DFQATT, CDR2 SNEGSKA (reference sequence). This CDR3 region has 14 residues. The CDR3 loop is CSASQWDFYNEQFF. The CDR3 bases are TGCAGTGCTAGTCAGTGGGATTTTTACAATGAGCAGTTCTTC.

This clonotype was detected a few times. The chain couples TRBV19 to TRBJ2-1; 13 nucleotides agree with TRBD2. Trimming took 3 bases from V and 4 from J; bases not matched to a gene: 3. Germline V gene lookup returns CDR1 LNHDA and CDR2 SQIVND (reference sequence). The CDR3 has 16 residues. CDR3 in amino acids: CASSIGGLAGYNEQFF. DNA for the CDR3: TGTGCCAGTAGTATTGGGGGACTAGCGGGGTACAATGAGCAGTTCTTC.

Ten or more counts support this clonotype. The chain has TRBV6-5 and TRBJ2-1; D call uncertain. Germline values: CDR1 MNHEY, CDR2 SVGAGI. Between the trimmed V and J ends, which lost 8 bases and 5 bases, there was a span of 4 bases. CDR3 length equals 10 residues. For the CDR3, the DNA is TGTGCCAGCGGAGACAATGAGCAGTTCTTC. Its protein is CASGDNEQFF.

V usage is TRBV27 and J usage is TRBJ2-3; 8 bases align to TRBD1. J lost 11 bases, V lost 2 bases, and 3 bases had no gene match. CDR3 length: 12 amino acids. The germline V gene encodes CDR1 MNHEY and CDR2 SMNVEV (reference sequence). CDR3 amino acids: CASSLQGALQYF. The CDR3 DNA reads TGTGCCAGCAGTTTACAGGGGGCGTTGCAGTATTTT.

This clonotype was found a few times. The chain recombines TRBV12-3 or TRBV12-4 with TRBJ2-1; a possible D gene is TRBD1 (5 bases). The J call is doubtful: the DNA matches TRBJ2-5 better. The CDR3 sequence is 12 residues long. Here the CDR3 reads CASWGQRKTQYF. The CDR3, as DNA: TGTGCCAGCTGGGGCCAACGGAAGACCCAGTACTTC.

This clonotype was seen more than once but under ten times. The chain carries TRBV28 and TRBJ2-5; TRBD1 might be the D (5 bases). This CDR3 has 16 amino acids. Germline CDR1 and CDR2: MDHEN and SYDVKM. Deletions cut 5 bases from V and 2 bases from J, with 18 bases between. In DNA, the CDR3 is TGTGCCAGCAGTCAGGGCCCGACAGTAAAGCAAGAGACCCAGTACTTC. Protein: CASSQGPTVKQETQYF. Full variable domain (outside the CDR3, taken from reference TRBV28 and TRBJ2-5): DVKVTQSSRYLVKRTGEKVFLECVQDMDHENMFWYRQDPGLGLRLIYFSYDVKMKEKGDIPEGYSVSREKKERFSLILESASTNQTSMYLCASSQGPTVKQETQYFGPGTRLLVL.

A few counts support this clonotype. CDR3 region: CASSRGQFATNEKLFF. For the CDR3, the DNA is TGTGCCAGCAGCCGCGGACAGTTCGCAACTAATGAAAAACTGTTTTTT. The chain couples TRBV11-2 to TRBJ1-4; tentative D call: TRBD1 (6 bases). Trimming removed 5 bases at V and 0 bases at J, with 13 bases between. The CDR3 is made up of 16 amino acids. Germline V CDR1 and CDR2: SGHAT, FQNNGV.

This chain uses TRBV12-3 or TRBV12-4 with TRBJ2-4, with TRBD1 identical over 9 bases. The ends lost 6 bases at V and 0 bases at J; junction bases unmatched: 15. This CDR3 contains 19 residues. The CDR3 here is CASSRGGQGRILAKNIQYF. CDR3 DNA: TGTGCCAGCAGCCGGGGTGGACAGGGGAGGATTCTAGCCAAAAACATTCAGTACTTC.

The V gene is TRBV29-1, the J gene TRBJ1-3; 7 nucleotides line up with TRBD1. V lost 6 bases and J lost 0; bases outside the gene matches: 8. The CDR3 is 15 residues long. Germline CDR1 SQVTM, CDR2 ANQGSEA. The CDR3 sequence: CSVDATGASGNTIYF. The CDR3 DNA reads TGCAGCGTGGACGCTACAGGGGCCTCTGGAAACACCATATATTTT.

This clonotype was seen just once. This chain connects TRBV18 to TRBJ2-6, with D uncertain. The CDR3 has 14 residues. CDR1 is KGHSH and CDR2 is LQKENI in the germline V gene. V lost 4 bases and J 3 bases, leaving 7 bases between the germline ends. CDR3 DNA sequence: TGTGCCAGCTCACGCCTAAATGGGGCCAACGTCCTGACTTTC. This codes for CASSRLNGANVLTF.

This clonotype showed up many times. This chain joins TRBV6-5 and TRBJ2-7; D ambiguous. This CDR3 has 12 amino acids. CDR1 MNHEY and CDR2 SVGAGI come from the germline V gene. V was clipped by 4 bases and J by 2 bases, with 6 bases between them. The CDR3 sequence: CASSSAAYEQYF. The CDR3 region has the DNA TGTGCCAGCAGTTCGGCCGCCTACGAGCAGTACTTC.

This clonotype was observed a handful of times. The genes are TRBV13 and TRBJ1-1; D might be TRBD1 (5 bases). The CDR3 runs to 11 residues. Germline-derived CDR1 and CDR2 are PRHDT and FYEKMQ (reference sequence). V was cut by 5 bases and J by 11 bases, with 12 bases left in between. The CDR3 DNA sequence: TGTGCCAGCAGCCAAGGGGTGGGCGCTTTCTTT. Protein: CASSQGVGAFF. The full variable domain, with the rest looked up from reference TRBV13 and TRBJ1-1, is AAGVIQSPRHLIKEKRETATLKCYPIPRHDTVYWYQQGPGQDPQFLISFYEKMQSDKGSIPDRFSAQQFSDYHSELNMSSLELGDSALYFCASSQGVGAFFGQGTRLTVV.

To note about this clonotype: Since no conserved phenylalanine or tryptophan closes the CDR3, a read error is the likely cause. The CDR3 spells CSVVVWSRDLTYEQYL. The CDR3 region has the DNA TGCAGCGTTGTGGTTTGGAGCCGGGATCTCACATACGAGCAGTACCTC. The chain couples TRBV29-1 to TRBJ2-7, with D possibly TRBD2 on 5 matching bases. V was trimmed by 4 bases and J by 4 bases, leaving 23 bases between them. This CDR3 spans 16 amino acids. Germline V CDR1 and CDR2: SQVTM, ANQGSEA.

This chain uses TRBV7-2 with TRBJ1-1; D gene uncertain. Germline V gene lookup returns CDR1 SGHTA and CDR2 FQGNSA. Trimming shortened V by 5 bases and J by 4 bases, and 17 bases separated the two germline ends. The CDR3 length is 15 residues. The DNA of the CDR3 is TGTGCCAGCAGCCCCCTCCACATAGTTCCCACTGAAGCTTTCTTT. Translating it yields CASSPLHIVPTEAFF.

This clonotype has just a few counts. The CDR3, as DNA: TGCGCCAGCAGGATTGCAACTAATGAAAAACTGTTTTTT. It translates to CASRIATNEKLFF. The chain links TRBV5-1 to TRBJ1-4; D not certain. The CDR3 covers 13 residues. Germline V gives CDR1 SGHRS, CDR2 YFSETQ. V lost 5 bases to trimming and J lost 0 bases, with 5 bases between them.

This clonotype was recorded a few times. This chain's CDR3 is CASSLRTIGTRIGETQYF. The CDR3 region has the DNA TGTGCCAGCAGTTTACGGACCATCGGGACACGGATCGGAGAGACCCAGTACTTC. The genes are TRBV27 and TRBJ2-5; weak D call: TRBD1 (6 bases). V gave up 2 bases and J gave up 4 bases, with 23 bases separating them. Germline assignment: CDR1 MNHEY and CDR2 SMNVEV (reference sequence). The CDR3 is 18 residues long.

The chain combines TRBV12-3 or TRBV12-4 with TRBJ2-3, with 10 bases that match TRBD1. The V and J ends lost 6 bases and 3 bases, in that order; junction bases with no gene match: 6. The CDR3 loop spans 15 amino acids. CDR3 bases: TGTGCCAGCAGCCCGACAGGGGGCATGACAGATACGCAGTATTTT. Protein product: CASSPTGGMTDTQYF.